This is a list of T cell receptor beta chains from one sample in a study of cytomegalovirus exposure and HLA in healthy donors. The method was immunoSEQ multiplex PCR; TCRdb's version includes in-frame clones alone and lacks a portion of them. The table has approximately 160,000 clones, 82% seen once. The sample taken for sequencing was PBMCs. The receptors were sampled from a girl aged 5-17 years in good health and CMV-seropositive. Both conserved end residues are part of each CDR3. D genes are given only for firm matches. Only some rows state a clone size, as once, few, many or a class for expanded clones.

>.|TRBJ1-4|TRBV7-9|once
CASSLTQGTNEKLFF
TGTGCCAGCAGCCTAACACAGGGAACTAATGAAAAACTGTTTTTT
>TRBD1|TRBJ1-1|TRBV5-1|.
CASGLGQGNTEAFF
TGCGCCAGCGGACTGGGACAGGGGAACACTGAAGCTTTCTTT
>.|TRBJ1-1|TRBV5-1|.
CASSLVPGPANTEAFF
TGCGCCAGCAGCTTGGTGCCGGGTCCGGCGAACACTGAAGCTTTCTTT
>.|TRBJ2-5|TRBV28|once
CASSPGWGEWGKEETQYF
TGTGCCAGCAGTCCGGGGTGGGGGGAATGGGGTAAGGAAGAGACCCAGTACTTC
>TRBD2|TRBJ2-7|TRBV6-5|.
CASSYSRASGLDEQYF
TGTGCCAGCAGTTACTCTCGGGCTAGCGGGTTGGACGAGCAGTACTTC
>TRBD2|TRBJ2-2|TRBV28|few
CASRGLAGGPGTGELFF
TGTGCCAGCAGGGGACTAGCGGGGGGGCCGGGGACCGGGGAGCTGTTTTTT
>.|TRBJ2-3|TRBV7-2|.
CASSLGLVTDTQYF
TGTGCCAGCAGCTTAGGACTTGTCACAGATACGCAGTATTTT
>.|TRBJ1-5|TRBV6-5|.
CASSNYRYSNQPQHF
TGTGCCAGCAGTAACTACAGGTATAGCAATCAGCCCCAGCATTTT
>.|TRBJ1-4|TRBV6-5|few
CASSTQGLLGEKLFF
TGTGCCAGCAGCACTCAGGGTCTCTTGGGTGAAAAACTGTTTTTT
>TRBD2|TRBJ2-2|TRBV7-8|.
CASSSHLASGRNTGELFF
TGTGCCAGCAGCTCACATCTTGCTAGCGGGAGGAACACCGGGGAGCTGTTTTTT
>TRBD2|TRBJ2-1|TRBV5-1|.
CASRLSGGSYNEQFF
TGCGCCAGCAGATTGAGCGGGGGCTCCTACAATGAGCAGTTCTTC
>.|TRBJ1-5|TRBV19|.
CASSNPGTYSNQPQHF
TGTGCCAGTAGTAACCCGGGAACCTATAGCAATCAGCCCCAGCATTTT
>TRBD1|TRBJ2-7|TRBV30|.
CARGQGSYEQYF
TGTGCCCGCGGACAGGGATCCTACGAGCAGTACTTC
>.|TRBJ1-1|TRBV7-8|.
CASRQGRNTEAFF
TGTGCCAGCAGGCAGGGGCGGAACACTGAAGCTTTCTTT
>TRBD1|TRBJ1-1|TRBV5-1|.
CASSQPDRGDTEAFF
TGCGCCAGCAGCCAGCCTGACAGGGGGGACACTGAAGCTTTCTTT
>TRBD1|TRBJ1-2|TRBV25-1|once
CASVGGAGGNYGYTF
TGTGCCAGCGTGGGGGGGGCAGGGGGCAATTATGGCTACACCTTC
>.|TRBJ1-4|TRBV6-1|.
CASSDTGENEKLFF
TGTGCCAGCAGTGACACGGGGGAAAACGAAAAACTGTTTTTT
>.|TRBJ2-5|TRBV7-9|once
CASSSSRVETQYF
TGTGCCAGCAGCTCGTCTCGGGTGGAGACCCAGTACTTC
>.|TRBJ2-1|TRBV4-3|.
CASGQGYGYNEQFF
TGCGCCAGCGGCCAAGGTTACGGGTACAATGAGCAGTTCTTC
>TRBD2|TRBJ2-1|TRBV5-1|once
CASSLSTAGEVDGLYNEQFF
TGCGCCAGCAGCTTGTCAACAGCGGGAGAAGTAGATGGTCTATACAATGAGCAGTTCTTC